This is a list of T cell receptor beta chains from one sample in a study of OX40 agonist ivuxolimab in advanced cancers. Assay used: immunoSEQ multiplex PCR; TCRdb lists only in-frame clones, some missing. The data contain 30,000 to 40,000 clones, roughly 72% of them seen just once; the ten biggest clones take up over 20%. The sequencing here drew on CD4+ or CD8+ T cells sorted from blood, taken in a trial of the OX40 agonist ivuxolimab. The receptors come from an adult with an advanced solid tumor such as melanoma, head and neck, liver or kidney cancer. CDR3s include the opening cysteine and the closing phenylalanine or tryptophan. Fields, in order: clone size, J gene, V gene, D gene, CDR3 DNA, CDR3 protein. A D gene is named only where the DNA matches it firmly. Some rows have no size entry. The others give once, few or many, or a class for an expanded clone.

>few|TRBJ2-3|TRBV4-1|TRBD2
TGCGCCAGCAGCCAAGATCAACCAGCGGGGGGCCGTGAAGATACGCAGTATTTT
CASSQDQPAGGREDTQYF
>.|TRBJ1-2|TRBV19|.
TGTGCCAGTAAGATTACCTCACAGCACCTCTATGGCTACACCTTC
CASKITSQHLYGYTF
>.|TRBJ2-7|TRBV19|TRBD1
TGTGCCAGTAATTGGACAGGGGGATTCGACGAGCAGTACTTC
CASNWTGGFDEQYF
>.|TRBJ2-3|TRBV6-1|TRBD2
TGTGCCAGCCACAGGACTAGCGGCACAGATACGCAGTATTTT
CASHRTSGTDTQYF
>few|TRBJ1-1|TRBV6-5|TRBD1
TGTGCCAGCAGTTACCTGACAGGGGGCTTCACTGAAGCTTTCTTT
CASSYLTGGFTEAFF
>.|TRBJ1-2|TRBV4-2|.
TGTGCCAGCAGCCCCAAGGACAGCCTCTATGGCTACACCTTC
CASSPKDSLYGYTF
>.|TRBJ2-5|TRBV5-6|TRBD1
TGTGCCAGCAGCCAAATTGGGACAGCCAAACAAGAGACCCAGTACTTC
CASSQIGTAKQETQYF
>.|TRBJ2-1|TRBV7-9|.
TGTGCCAGCAGCTTAGCCGAGTACAATGAGCAGTTCTTC
CASSLAEYNEQFF
>.|TRBJ1-5|TRBV2|.
TGTGCCAGCAGTGAATCGGAAGAGGGCAATCAGCCCCAGCATTTT
CASSESEEGNQPQHF
>.|TRBJ1-2|TRBV6-5|TRBD1
TGTGCCAGCAGCCTCAGGACAGGGGGCTCGGGAGGCTACACCTTC
CASSLRTGGSGGYTF
>.|TRBJ1-2|TRBV7-2|.
TGTGCCAGCAGTTCCACCCGGAGGGGCTACACCTTC
CASSSTRRGYTF
>once|TRBJ2-2|TRBV30|.
TGTGCCTGGAGGGGTGGGGGAACCGGGGAGCTGTTTTTT
CAWRGGGTGELFF
>few|TRBJ2-1|TRBV5-1|.
TGCGCCAGCAGCTTTGACAGGAACAATGAGCAGTTCTTC
CASSFDRNNEQFF
>.|TRBJ2-1|TRBV6-4|.
TGTGCCAGCAGTGACTCCCCCACAGCCTACAATGAGCAGTTCTTC
CASSDSPTAYNEQFF
>.|TRBJ2-5|TRBV6-5|.
TGTGCCACGACCCCAGCCGGGTGGATGACCCAGTACTTC
CATTPAGWMTQYF
>.|TRBJ2-1|TRBV5-1|.
TGCGCCAGCGGGATCGGGAATAACTTTAACAATGAGCAGTTCTTC
CASGIGNNFNNEQFF
>.|TRBJ1-5|TRBV10-3|TRBD1
TGTGCCAGCAGTGAAGTGACAGGGTCCAATCAGCCCCAGCATTTT
CASSEVTGSNQPQHF
>.|TRBJ2-3|TRBV9|TRBD2
TGTGCCAGCAGCGTAGGGGGACTAGCGGGGGGCACAGATACGCAGTATTTT
CASSVGGLAGGTDTQYF
>few|TRBJ2-7|TRBV5-1|.
TGCGCCAGCAGCTTGTCGCAGGGGAACCACGAGCAGTACTTC
CASSLSQGNHEQYF
>.|TRBJ2-1|TRBV30|TRBD2
TGTGCCTGGAGACTAGCGGGGGGCAATGAGCAGTTCTTC
CAWRLAGGNEQFF
>.|TRBJ1-2|TRBV7-2|TRBD1
TGTGCCAGCAGCTTATGGGGGACAGGGTCTAACTATGGCTACACCTTC
CASSLWGTGSNYGYTF
>.|TRBJ1-1|TRBV18|TRBD1
TGTGCCAGCTCCCAGGGACAGGGGCTAGGGGCTTTCTTT
CASSQGQGLGAFF
>.|TRBJ2-7|TRBV6-5|.
TGTGCCAGCAGTTACTCGGGGTGGTACGAGCAGTACTTC
CASSYSGWYEQYF
>.|TRBJ1-4|TRBV19|.
TGTGCCAGTAGTATAGTCGGAAATAATAATGAAAAACTGTTTTTT
CASSIVGNNNEKLFF
>.|TRBJ2-3|TRBV30|TRBD2
TGTGCCTTCAGGCTTCTAGCGGGGGGAAGGGGGGAAGATACGCAGTATTTT
CAFRLLAGGRGEDTQYF
>once|TRBJ2-3|TRBV4-1|.
TGCGCCAGCAGCCAAGATTCGTGGGCTAGCAGGGATACGCAGTATTTT
CASSQDSWASRDTQYF
>few|TRBJ1-4|TRBV7-9|TRBD1
TGTGCCAGCAGCCCGACCGGGACAGGGACTGAAAAACTGTTTTTT
CASSPTGTGTEKLFF